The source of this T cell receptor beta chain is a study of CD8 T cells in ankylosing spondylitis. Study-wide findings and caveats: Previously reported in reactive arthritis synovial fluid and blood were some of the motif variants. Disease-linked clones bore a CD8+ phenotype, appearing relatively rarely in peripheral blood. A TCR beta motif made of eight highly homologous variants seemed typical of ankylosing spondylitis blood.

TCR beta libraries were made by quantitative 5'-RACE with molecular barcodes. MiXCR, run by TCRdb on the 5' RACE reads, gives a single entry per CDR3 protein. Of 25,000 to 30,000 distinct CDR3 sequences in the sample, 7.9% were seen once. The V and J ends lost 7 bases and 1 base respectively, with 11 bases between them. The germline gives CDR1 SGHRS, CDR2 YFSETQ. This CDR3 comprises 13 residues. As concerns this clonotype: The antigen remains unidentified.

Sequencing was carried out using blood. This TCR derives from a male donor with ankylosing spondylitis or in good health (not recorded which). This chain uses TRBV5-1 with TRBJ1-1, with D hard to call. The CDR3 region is CASCAGGNTEAFF. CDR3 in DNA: TGCGCCAGCTGCGCAGGCGGGAACACTGAAGCTTTCTTT.